The clone carrying this T cell receptor beta chain was seen a few times. Its antigen is still unknown. Germline assignment: CDR1 SQVTM and CDR2 ANQGSEA. The ends lost 2 bases at V and 3 bases at J; junction bases unmatched: 3. This CDR3 is 14 amino acids long. This entry is derived from a study of response to subunit inactivated influenza vaccine. Study outcomes and limitations: With each seasonal influenza vaccination, the authors suggested, few new T cells are recruited.

TCRdb called the RT-PCR reads again in MiXCR, with one record for every CDR3 protein. There are approximately 700,000 distinct CDR3 sequences in the sample; roughly 13% occur only once, and 5.5% to 7% lies in the top ten. The chain is built from TRBV29-1 and TRBJ2-1, with 8 bases matching TRBD2. The clonotype comes from a man aged 45-65 years who received an inactivated influenza vaccine. Sequenced here: PBMCs from blood, sampled around two weeks before vaccination. CDR3 nucleotides: TGCAGCGTTGAAATTAGCGGGAACTACAATGAGCAGTTCTTC. The encoded protein is CSVEISGNYNEQFF.